What follows are 13 T cell receptor beta chains derived from one specimen sequenced in a study of T cell responses to AZD1222 COVID-19 vaccine. The table came from immunoSEQ multiplex PCR; TCRdb's copy has only in-frame clones and leaves some out. The sample carries roughly 70,000 clones, 79% recorded once. The input for sequencing was peripheral blood, taken on day 0 of MenACWY control vaccination. All receptors derive from an adult in good health.

V usage is TRBV29-1 and J usage is TRBJ1-1; the D gene is possibly TRBD1 (6 bases). Trimming pared 6 bases from V and 5 bases from J, leaving 19 bases between. Germline V gene sequence: CDR1 SQVTM, CDR2 ANQGSEA. CDR3 length: 14 residues. The CDR3: CSVERTAEQTEAFF. CDR3 sequence (DNA): TGCAGCGTGGAGAGGACAGCCGAACAGACTGAAGCTTTCTTT.

The rearrangement uses TRBV18 and TRBJ2-3; D unresolved. The CDR3 extends over 13 amino acids. Germline CDR1 reads KGHSH; CDR2 reads LQKENI. The germline V and J ends were trimmed by 6 bases and 2 bases, with 9 bases remaining between them. The CDR3 region is CASSPTATDTQYF. The CDR3 coding sequence is TGTGCCAGCTCCCCGACGGCCACAGATACGCAGTATTTT.

The chain joins TRBV28 to TRBJ2-3; D call uncertain. The CDR3 loop spans 12 amino acids. The V and J ends lost 5 bases and 3 bases respectively, with 6 bases between them. Germline loops: CDR1 MDHEN, CDR2 SYDVKM. The CDR3 region has the DNA TGTGCCAGCAGTACTGCGACAGATACGCAGTATTTT. Protein: CASSTATDTQYF.

The chain carries TRBV19 and TRBJ1-2, with D possibly matching TRBD1 (6 bases). CDR3 length equals 13 residues. Germline values: CDR1 LNHDA, CDR2 SQIVND (reference sequence). The V end was cut by 3 bases, the J end by 8 bases, with 13 bases between. This CDR3 reads CASSMRLQGGYTF. CDR3 nucleotide sequence: TGTGCCAGTAGTATGCGGCTCCAGGGGGGCTACACCTTC.

The CDR3 loop reads CASSFAGRAYNEQFF. In DNA form, the CDR3 reads TGCGCCAGCAGCTTTGCGGGCAGGGCCTACAATGAGCAGTTCTTC. The chain has TRBV5-1 and TRBJ2-1; TRBD1 or TRBD2 may be the D gene (5 bases each). Germline CDR1 SGHRS, CDR2 YFSETQ. Trimming cost V 2 bases and J 2 bases, with 11 bases left between them. The CDR3 length is 15 residues.

Only a few counts were recorded for this clone. The J gene is TRBJ2-3, the V gene TRBV7-3, with D unresolved. This CDR3 region has 15 residues. Trimming shortened V by 1 base and J by 0 bases, and 8 bases separated the two germline ends. Germline-derived CDR1 and CDR2 are SGHTA and FQGTGA. In DNA form, the CDR3 reads TGTGCCAGCAGCTTAATGGGCGGAAGCACAGATACGCAGTATTTT. This encodes CASSLMGGSTDTQYF.

V usage is TRBV7-9 and J usage is TRBJ1-6, with a possible D match to TRBD1 (6 bases). This CDR3 contains 14 residues. V lost 6 bases, J lost 7 bases, and 13 bases lay in between. Germline V gene data show CDR1 as SEHNR and CDR2 as FQNEAQ (reference sequence). The CDR3 nucleotides are TGTGCCAGCAGTTCCGGGACACAGAATTCACCCCTCCACTTT. Protein sequence: CASSSGTQNSPLHF. The whole variable domain, remainder taken from reference TRBV7-9 and TRBJ1-6, is DTGVSQNPRHKITKRGQNVTFRCDPISEHNRLYWYRQTLGQGPEFLTYFQNEAQLEKSRLLSDRFSAERPKGSFSTLEIQRTEQGDSAMYLCASSSGTQNSPLHFGNGTRLTVT.

The genes are TRBV7-8 and TRBJ1-5; possibly TRBD1 for D (5 bases). Germline V gives CDR1 SGHVS, CDR2 FQNEAQ. Trimming cost V 5 bases and J 3 bases, with 14 bases left between them. The CDR3 is 15 amino acids. CDR3 sequence reads: CASSPQAGSNQPQHF. The CDR3 DNA is TGTGCCAGCAGCCCCCAGGCAGGGTCCAATCAGCCCCAGCATTTT.

The chain uses TRBV6-5 and TRBJ2-7; 8 nucleotides agree with TRBD1. The CDR3 sequence is 12 residues long. The germline gives CDR1 MNHEY, CDR2 SVGAGI. V lost 6 bases, J lost 10 bases, and 8 bases stayed unmatched. CDR3 in amino acids: CASRPGQGQQYF. CDR3 coding DNA: TGTGCCAGCAGACCCGGACAGGGCCAACAGTACTTC.

J is TRBJ1-1 and V is TRBV19; D is unresolved. The germline V gene encodes CDR1 LNHDA and CDR2 SQIVND (reference sequence). The length of the CDR3 is 14 residues. Deletions cut 5 bases from V and 0 bases from J, with 10 bases between. This CDR3 is CASSARNMNTEAFF. DNA of the CDR3: TGTGCCAGTAGTGCCCGTAACATGAACACTGAAGCTTTCTTT. The full variable domain, in which reference TRBV19 and TRBJ1-1 provide the parts outside the CDR3, is DGGITQSPKYLFRKEGQNVTLSCEQNLNHDAMYWYRQDPGQGLRLIYYSQIVNDFQKGDIAEGYSVSREKKESFPLTVTSAQKNPTAFYLCASSARNMNTEAFFGQGTRLTVV.

V gene TRBV5-6 combines with J gene TRBJ1-3; tentatively, D is TRBD1 (6 bases). Trimming pared 4 bases from V and 4 bases from J, leaving 18 bases between. CDR1 SGHDT and CDR2 YYEEEE come from the germline V gene. This CDR3 spans 16 amino acids. CDR3 loop: CASSPFTGQRGNTIYF. CDR3 coding DNA: TGTGCCAGCAGCCCGTTTACGGGACAAAGGGGAAACACCATATATTTT.

CDR3 sequence: CASAEQAGANVLTF. CDR3 DNA sequence: TGTGCCAGCGCGGAACAAGCTGGGGCCAACGTCCTGACTTTC. V is TRBV6-5 and J is TRBJ2-6, with unresolved D. The CDR3 is 14 amino acids. Germline-derived CDR1 and CDR2 are MNHEY and SVGAGI. The ends were cut back, 8 bases at V and 2 bases at J, with 10 bases in the middle.

The rearrangement joins TRBV5-4 to TRBJ1-2, with 7 nucleotides matching TRBD1. The length of the CDR3 is 13 residues. CDR1 is SGHNT and CDR2 is YYREEE in the germline V gene (reference sequence). The trim removed 4 bases at V and 8 bases at J, leaving 8 bases unmatched. The CDR3 sequence is CASSAPGGLGYTF. The CDR3 DNA is TGTGCCAGCAGCGCCCCAGGGGGATTGGGCTACACCTTC.